Listed here are 17 T cell receptor beta chains from one sample, sequenced in a study of T-cell reconstitution after alpha-beta-depleted transplantation in children. Preparation of the TCRbeta library involved a method that used unique molecular identifiers. From the PCR reads, TCRdb called clonotypes with MiXCR, one entry per CDR3 protein. Altogether almost 500,000 distinct CDR3 sequences are present, around 12% being singletons, with the ten largest covering over 5.5%. The sequencing here drew on PBMCs from the stem cell graft donor, taken from the stem cell graft. These receptors all come from a human donor who donated a stem cell graft to a child with combined immunodeficiency.

The chain recombines TRBV6-2 or TRBV6-3 with TRBJ2-7, with D unresolved. CDR1 MNHEY and CDR2 SVGEGT come from the germline V gene. V was clipped by 0 bases and J by 4 bases, with 10 bases between them. This CDR3 comprises 14 residues. This CDR3 is CASSYSLGEYEQYF. The CDR3 region has the DNA TGTGCCAGCAGTTACTCGCTGGGCGAATACGAGCAGTACTTC.

This clonotype was found a few times. The J gene is TRBJ2-1, the V gene TRBV7-3; TRBD2 might be the D (6 bases). Germline CDR1 SGHTA, CDR2 FQGTGA. The CDR3 sequence is 17 residues long. The V and J ends lost 4 bases and 4 bases respectively, with 20 bases between them. The CDR3 DNA sequence: TGTGCCAGCAGCTCTACGAAGACTAGAACATTATACAATGAGCAGTTCTTC. Translated, it gives CASSSTKTRTLYNEQFF.

The sample holds many counts of this clonotype. V is TRBV24-1 and J is TRBJ2-1, with D possibly TRBD2 on 5 matching bases. CDR1 is KGHDR and CDR2 is SFDVKD in the germline V gene. Trimming took off 2 bases at V and 1 base at J, with 8 bases between the two ends. CDR3 size: 15 residues. The CDR3 here is CATSDWTASYNEQFF. CDR3 nucleotides: TGTGCCACCAGTGATTGGACTGCTTCCTACAATGAGCAGTTCTTC.

This clonotype was observed a few times. The gene calls are TRBV12-3 or TRBV12-4 and TRBJ1-2, with D maybe TRBD1 (5 bases). The germline V and J ends were trimmed by 7 bases and 8 bases, with 17 bases remaining between them. CDR3 length: 13 amino acids. CDR3 bases: TGTGCCAGCACCCGACCCGGGACGGGCGGCTACACCTTC. It yields the protein CASTRPGTGGYTF.

This clonotype occurred a few times. V is TRBV5-1 and J is TRBJ2-7; D might be TRBD2 (9 bases). Per germline, CDR1 SGHRS and CDR2 YFSETQ. V lost 3 bases to trimming and J lost 0 bases, with 16 bases between them. The CDR3 contains 16 residues. The CDR3 protein is CASSWDRTSASYEQYF. In DNA form, the CDR3 reads TGCGCCAGCAGCTGGGACAGGACTAGCGCCTCCTACGAGCAGTACTTC.

The chain is built from TRBV24-1 and TRBJ2-2, with TRBD1 matching 9 bases. After removal of 4 bases from V and 3 bases from J, the junction contained 5 bases not matched to a gene. Germline V lookup: CDR1 KGHDR, CDR2 SFDVKD. The CDR3 is made up of 16 amino acids. The CDR3 DNA is TGTGCCACCAGTGACACGGACAGGGGCGACACCGGGGAGCTGTTTTTT. The encoded protein is CATSDTDRGDTGELFF.

This chain connects TRBV20-1 to TRBJ2-7; 10 bases map to TRBD1. The CDR3 is 15 residues long. The V gene end was trimmed by 1 base and the J gene end by 2 bases; junction bases not matched to a gene: 5. In germline, CDR1 is DFQATT, CDR2 SNEGSKA (reference sequence). CDR3 in amino acids: CSARGRTGGTYEQYF. The DNA for the CDR3 is TGCAGTGCTAGAGGCAGGACAGGGGGAACCTACGAGCAGTACTTC.

In this sample, this clonotype turned up a few times. The chain couples TRBV10-3 to TRBJ2-5; TRBD1 agrees at 7 bases. The CDR3 is made up of 17 amino acids. The J segment lost 1 base and the V segment lost 2 bases, leaving 10 bases of the junction unmatched. Germline V gene sequence: CDR1 ENHRY, CDR2 SYGVKD. CDR3 in DNA: TGTGCCATCAGTGAGCCCGAACAGGGGATCCCCCAAGAGACCCAGTACTTC. Translation: CAISEPEQGIPQETQYF.

This clonotype was seen a handful of times. The chain employs TRBV12-3 or TRBV12-4 and TRBJ2-7, with a possible D match to TRBD1 (7 bases). The CDR3 is 15 amino acids. V gave up 0 bases and J gave up 2 bases, with 11 bases separating them. The CDR3 loop reads CASSLAGGQPYEQYF. The DNA for the CDR3 is TGTGCCAGCAGTTTAGCGGGGGGACAGCCCTACGAGCAGTACTTC.

This clonotype has ten or more counts. The V and J genes are TRBV15 and TRBJ2-7; either TRBD1 or TRBD2 may fit D (6 bases each). Germline CDR1 reads LNHNV; CDR2 reads YYDKDF (reference sequence). V was shortened by 1 base and J by 2 bases, with 9 bases between the two germline ends. This CDR3 is built from 14 residues. The CDR3 here is CATSRVGGTYEQYF. CDR3 nucleotides: TGTGCCACCAGCAGAGTGGGGGGCACCTACGAGCAGTACTTC.

This clonotype showed up just a few times. The rearrangement links TRBV29-1 to TRBJ2-3; the match to TRBD2 covers 7 bases. V dropped 0 bases and J dropped 2; count of bases not matched to a gene: 5. The CDR3 contains 15 residues. Germline CDR1 SQVTM, CDR2 ANQGSEA. The CDR3 DNA follows: TGCAGCGTTGAAGATCGGCGGGAGCCCACAGATACGCAGTATTTT. Amino acids: CSVEDRREPTDTQYF.

The rearrangement uses TRBV29-1 and TRBJ2-7; D not certain. Germline CDR1 reads SQVTM; CDR2 reads ANQGSEA. The CDR3 consists of 11 residues. V lost 5 bases, J lost 2 bases, and 7 bases lay in between. CDR3 protein: CSVTTTYEQYF. Here the CDR3 DNA reads TGCAGCGTTACGACAACCTACGAGCAGTACTTC.

This chain links TRBV9 with TRBJ2-3; 8 bases are a match to TRBD1. V was clipped by 4 bases and J by 0 bases; unmatched bases: 10. Germline CDR1 and CDR2: SGDLS and YYNGEE. The CDR3 sequence is 17 residues long. CDR3 in DNA: TGTGCCAGCAGCACCACCTTGACAGGGGCCAGCACAGATACGCAGTATTTT. Translating gives CASSTTLTGASTDTQYF.

The chain has TRBV30 and TRBJ2-3; TRBD2 agrees at 7 bases. CDR1 GTSNPN and CDR2 SVGIG come from the germline V gene (reference sequence). V trimming: 0 bases; J trimming: 6 bases; junction bases outside the gene matches: 0. The CDR3 consists of 12 residues. CDR3 residues: CAWSVGGDTQYF. The DNA of the CDR3 is TGTGCCTGGAGTGTCGGGGGGGATACGCAGTATTTT.

The chain links TRBV20-1 to TRBJ2-3, with TRBD2 identical over 7 bases. With 0 bases clipped from V and 4 bases from J, the junction kept 7 bases outside the gene matches. This CDR3 comprises 15 residues. Per the germline V gene, CDR1 is DFQATT and CDR2 is SNEGSKA (reference sequence). DNA for the CDR3: TGCAGTGCTAGAGATTGGGCTAGCGGTCCAGATACGCAGTATTTT. Amino acid sequence: CSARDWASGPDTQYF.

This clonotype was found a few times. The genes are TRBV12-3 or TRBV12-4 and TRBJ2-3, with D tentatively TRBD2 (6 bases). With 0 bases removed from V and 11 bases from J, the gap between germline ends came to 15 bases. The CDR3 extends over 14 amino acids. CDR3 DNA sequence: TGTGCCAGCAGTTTAGCCAACCTTCTCGGGGGGCAGTATTTT. Protein: CASSLANLLGGQYF.

This clonotype has a handful of counts. V gene TRBV25-1 combines with J gene TRBJ2-3; the D is unclear. Trimming cost V 5 bases and J 3 bases, with 15 bases left between them. The germline V gene has CDR1 MGHDK and CDR2 SYGVNS. The CDR3 runs to 15 residues. The CDR3, as DNA: TGTGCCAGCAGTAAATCAGGAAGAGGAACAGATACGCAGTATTTT. Its protein product is CASSKSGRGTDTQYF.